The rows below give T cell receptor beta chains drawn from one sample of a study of blood T cell repertoires in COVID-19. TCRdb's table, derived via immunoSEQ multiplex PCR, lists solely in-frame clones and lacks some. The sample lists roughly 230,000 clones, around 84% occurring once. The sequenced sample consisted of peripheral blood. These receptors were collected from an elderly woman with COVID-19, enrolled during active disease. CDR3s include the opening cysteine and the closing phenylalanine or tryptophan. D genes are given only for firm matches. Some rows have no size entry. The others give once, few or many, or a class for an expanded clone.

.	TRBV7-5	TRBJ1-1	.	TGTGTCAGAAGCCATAGGGGCAGGAGGGTTACTGAAGCTTTCTTT	CVRSHRGRRVTEAFF
.	TRBV3-1/TRBV3-2	TRBJ2-3	TRBD1	TGTGCCAGCAGCCAACCCGACAGGGGGGTCACAGATACGCAGTATTTT	CASSQPDRGVTDTQYF
.	TRBV28	TRBJ2-3	TRBD1	TGTGCCAGCAGTTCAACAGGGGGGCGGACAGATACGCAGTATTTT	CASSSTGGRTDTQYF
.	TRBV2	TRBJ2-7	.	TGTGCCAGCAGTGAAGGGTCCTACGTATCCTACGAGCAGTACTTC	CASSEGSYVSYEQYF
.	TRBV2	TRBJ2-1	.	TGTGCCAGCAGCAGACAGCTCTCCTACAATGAGCAGTTCTTC	CASSRQLSYNEQFF
few	TRBV6-5	TRBJ1-1	.	TGTGCCAGCAGCCGCGGGGGGACGAGGGCTTTCTTT	CASSRGGTRAFF
once	TRBV5-1	TRBJ1-6	.	TGCGCCAGCAGCTTGGGTGAGGCTCCGAATTCACCCCTCCACTTT	CASSLGEAPNSPLHF
.	TRBV11-2	TRBJ2-1	TRBD2	TGTGCCAGCAGTCTTAGCGGGGGGGCCGGGAGTGAGCAGTTCTTC	CASSLSGGAGSEQFF
.	TRBV6-2/TRBV6-3	TRBJ2-7	.	TGTGCCAGCAGTTACTCGAGCCAGGGATCCGAGCAGTACTTC	CASSYSSQGSEQYF
.	TRBV30	TRBJ1-2	.	TGTGCCTGGAGTCAATTTAGAACGAGGCTCTATGGCTACACCTTC	CAWSQFRTRLYGYTF
.	TRBV19	TRBJ1-4	TRBD1	TGTGCCAGTAGTATTCTATCGCCCGGGACAGGGAATGAAAAACTGTTTTTT	CASSILSPGTGNEKLFF
.	TRBV6-5	TRBJ1-1	.	TGTGCCAGCAGCCTCAAACAGGGAGGGACTGAAGCTTTCTTT	CASSLKQGGTEAFF
.	TRBV3-1/TRBV3-2	TRBJ1-6	.	TGTGCCAGCAGCCAAGAACCAGGGCGAGGTAATTCACCCCTCCACTTT	CASSQEPGRGNSPLHF
.	TRBV7-2	TRBJ1-4	TRBD1	TGTGCCAGCAGCTCCGGCGGGACAGGGTATGAAAAACTGTTTTTT	CASSSGGTGYEKLFF
few	TRBV28	TRBJ1-2	TRBD1	TGTGCCAGCACCCCAGGGGGCGCGGGCTATGGCTACACCTTC	CASTPGGAGYGYTF
.	TRBV5-1	TRBJ2-1	TRBD2	TGCGCCAGCAGCTCTATACTAGCGGGGGGCGCCGACAATGAGCAGTTCTTC	CASSSILAGGADNEQFF
.	TRBV7-9	TRBJ1-5	.	TGTGCCAGCAGCTTCAATAGCAATCAGCCCCAGCATTTT	CASSFNSNQPQHF
.	TRBV6-2/TRBV6-3	TRBJ1-2	.	TGTGCCAGCAGGCCTGGGGCGAACTATGGCTACACCTTC	CASRPGANYGYTF
.	TRBV3-1/TRBV3-2	TRBJ1-1	.	TGTGCCAGCAGCCAAGAAGGGGAGAACACTGAAGCTTTCTTT	CASSQEGENTEAFF
.	TRBV5-1	TRBJ2-7	TRBD1	TGCGCCAGCAGCCTCGGACAGGGATTGGACGAGCAGTACTTC	CASSLGQGLDEQYF
once	TRBV28	TRBJ1-5	.	TGTGCCAGCAGCTTCTTCGGGACTGGACTGGGGGGGCAGCCCCAGCATTTT	CASSFFGTGLGGQPQHF
.	TRBV12-1	TRBJ2-2	.	TGTGCCAGCAGCTTTGCGCCGGGACATGGGGCCGGGGAGCTGTTTTTT	CASSFAPGHGAGELFF
.	TRBV7-2	TRBJ2-2	TRBD1	TGTGCCAGCAGCTTGCGGGACAGGGTAACCGGGGAGCTGTTTTTT	CASSLRDRVTGELFF
.	TRBV6-2/TRBV6-3	TRBJ2-2	.	TGTGCCAGCAGTTACTCGGGTAGCTTGGTCACCGGGGAGCTGTTTTTT	CASSYSGSLVTGELFF